The 20 T cell receptor beta chains below were found in one sample sequenced in a study of cytomegalovirus exposure and HLA in healthy donors. The PCR was carried out with 60 Vbeta primers and 13 Jbeta primers. Assay used: immunoSEQ multiplex PCR; TCRdb lists only in-frame clones, some missing. The sample records about 140,000 clones, more than 70% being singletons. The sample comprised PBMCs. These receptors were collected from a male donor in good health and CMV-seronegative.

The table lists this clone with a count of one. The chain uses TRBV6-4 and TRBJ1-5, with a weak D call TRBD1 (5 bases). V lost 8 bases and J lost 4, with 12 bases in between. Germline V gene sequence: CDR1 MRHNA, CDR2 SNTAGT. The length of the CDR3 is 13 residues. The DNA of the CDR3 is TGTGCCAGCGGCTCCAAGGGGAATCAGCCCCAGCATTTT. Translating it yields CASGSKGNQPQHF.

The rearrangement links TRBV6-1 to TRBJ1-4, with D possibly matching TRBD1 (5 bases). Trimming shortened V by 11 bases and J by 0 bases, and 13 bases separated the two germline ends. The CDR3 extends over 14 amino acids. Germline V gives CDR1 MNHNS, CDR2 SASEGT. Here the CDR3 DNA reads TGTGCCGGCGGGACTGAGGCAACTAATGAAAAACTGTTTTTT. Protein: CAGGTEATNEKLFF.

This clone appeared a single time. The rearrangement links TRBV28 to TRBJ2-7; the match to TRBD1 covers 7 bases. The CDR3 has 17 residues. J gave up 4 bases and V 3 bases, and 15 bases lay outside the gene matches. Germline V gene sequence: CDR1 MDHEN, CDR2 SYDVKM. CDR3 residues: CASSLDRWSSGSYEQYF. Written as DNA, the CDR3 is TGTGCCAGCAGTTTGGACAGGTGGTCGAGCGGTAGTTACGAGCAGTACTTC.

The chain employs TRBV6-6 and TRBJ2-2, with D possibly matching TRBD1 (6 bases). V lost 6 bases to trimming and J lost 6 bases, with 14 bases between them. The CDR3 runs 14 residues. Germline CDR1 MNHNY, CDR2 SVGAGI (reference sequence). In DNA, the CDR3 is TGTGCCAGCAGAGTTGGCGAGGGGGCCGGGGAGCTGTTTTTT. This sequence encodes CASRVGEGAGELFF.

This clone was seen a few times. J is TRBJ2-3 and V is TRBV6-1, with TRBD2 identical over 10 bases. The germline V gene encodes CDR1 MNHNS and CDR2 SASEGT. CDR3 length: 15 residues. Trimming removed 4 bases from V and 1 base from J; junction bases left unmatched: 2. The CDR3 bases are TGTGCCAGCAGTGTTCTAGCGGGGGGCACAGATACGCAGTATTTT. Encoded protein: CASSVLAGGTDTQYF.

For this clone: At one boundary the junction diverges from the germline segment, which might be a read error. The V and J genes are TRBV7-2 and TRBJ2-7, with 7 bases that match TRBD2. CDR1 is SGHTA and CDR2 is FQGNSA in the germline V gene. This CDR3 spans 15 amino acids. CDR3 coding DNA: TGTGCCAGCAGCCTAGCTAGCGCGGGAGTATTCGAGCAGTACTTC. It codes for CASSLASAGVFEQYF. Full variable domain (missing parts from reference TRBV7-2 and TRBJ2-7): GAGVSQSPSNKVTEKGKDVELRCDPISGHTALYWYRQSLGQGLEFLIYFQGNSAPDKSGLPSDRFSAERTGGSVSTLTIQRTQQEDSAVYLCASSLASAGVFEQYFGPGTRLTVT.

This clone has only a few counts. V is TRBV30 and J is TRBJ2-1; 8 bases match TRBD1. The CDR3 runs to 13 residues. CDR1 is GTSNPN, CDR2 SVGIG, per germline (reference sequence). V trimming: 8 bases; J trimming: 9 bases; junction bases outside the gene matches: 12. CDR3 coding DNA: TGTGCCGCCCATTTGACAGGGGCAAGTGAGCAGTTCTTC. It encodes CAAHLTGASEQFF.

This chain uses TRBV18 with TRBJ1-2, with 10 bases aligning to TRBD1. This CDR3 region has 16 residues. Per the germline V gene, CDR1 is KGHSH and CDR2 is LQKENI. Trimming removed 5 bases from V and 8 bases from J; junction bases left unmatched: 14. The CDR3 is CASSKVVGQGTLGYTF. As DNA, the CDR3 is TGTGCCAGCTCAAAGGTCGTGGGACAGGGGACTTTGGGCTACACCTTC.

The chain uses TRBV29-1 and TRBJ2-2; D is uncertain. Deletions cut 7 bases from V and 1 base from J, with 10 bases between. Germline V gene data show CDR1 as SQVTM and CDR2 as ANQGSEA. The CDR3 is made up of 13 amino acids. CDR3: CSGSEKNTGELFF. DNA of the CDR3: TGCAGCGGCTCGGAGAAGAACACCGGGGAGCTGTTTTTT.

The rearrangement joins TRBV4-2 to TRBJ1-4; D gene unclear. The germline V and J ends were trimmed by 1 base and 8 bases, with 8 bases remaining between them. The germline V gene has CDR1 LGHNA and CDR2 YNFKEQ. This CDR3 is built from 13 residues. In nucleotides, the CDR3 is TGTGCCAGCAGCCAAGGGGAGGGAGAAAAACTGTTTTTT. Translation gives CASSQGEGEKLFF.

This clone has just one count. V usage is TRBV2 and J usage is TRBJ2-5; 8 bases map to TRBD1. The CDR3 length is 16 residues. The V and J ends lost 1 base and 3 bases, in that order; junction bases with no gene match: 7. Germline loops: CDR1 SNHLY, CDR2 FYNNEI. The CDR3 DNA reads as TGTGCCAGCAGTGAAGGCAGGGGGCATCTGAAAGAGACCCAGTACTTC. This translates into CASSEGRGHLKETQYF.

The V and J genes are TRBV19 and TRBJ1-5; TRBD1 matches 12 bases. The germline V gene has CDR1 LNHDA and CDR2 SQIVND (reference sequence). Trimming took 7 bases from V and 11 from J; bases not matched to a gene: 9. This CDR3 comprises 14 residues. The CDR3 DNA follows: TGTGCCAGTACCGCCGGGACAGGGGGCCAAGCCCAGCATTTT. Translating gives CASTAGTGGQAQHF. Based on the CDR3 plus reference TRBV19 and TRBJ1-5, the full variable domain is DGGITQSPKYLFRKEGQNVTLSCEQNLNHDAMYWYRQDPGQGLRLIYYSQIVNDFQKGDIAEGYSVSREKKESFPLTVTSAQKNPTAFYLCASTAGTGGQAQHFGDGTRLSIL.

The genes are TRBV28 and TRBJ2-7, with D unresolved. The germline CDR1 and CDR2 sequences are MDHEN and SYDVKM. Trimming left V 3 bases short and J 3 bases short, with 6 bases between. The CDR3 loop spans 12 amino acids. The CDR3: CASSFRYYEQYF. CDR3 in DNA: TGTGCCAGCAGTTTCCGGTACTACGAGCAGTACTTC.

As for this clone: Additional DNA sequences in this sample encode the identical CDR3. This chain links TRBV9 with TRBJ2-1; 7 nucleotides match TRBD1. CDR1 and CDR2 from the germline V gene are SGDLS and YYNGEE. V dropped 3 bases and J dropped 3; count of bases not matched to a gene: 6. The CDR3 extends over 15 amino acids. The CDR3 loop reads CASSGQTGYYNEQFF. Written as DNA, the CDR3 is TGTGCCAGCAGCGGCCAGACAGGGTACTACAATGAGCAGTTCTTC.

The chain joins TRBV7-9 to TRBJ2-3, with D hard to call. The CDR3 has 16 residues. Looked up from germline, CDR1 is SEHNR and CDR2 is FQNEAQ (reference sequence). Between the trimmed V and J ends, which lost 1 base and 2 bases, there was a span of 13 bases. CDR3: CASSLVQLSITDTQYF. Written as DNA, the CDR3 is TGTGCCAGCAGCTTAGTACAGCTTTCGATCACAGATACGCAGTATTTT.

V is TRBV28 and J is TRBJ1-5, with D unresolved. The CDR3 extends over 12 amino acids. Trimming took 7 bases from V and 6 from J, leaving 10 bases between them. In germline, CDR1 is MDHEN, CDR2 SYDVKM. The CDR3 protein is CASTLSRQPQHF. The CDR3 DNA follows: TGTGCCAGCACCCTTTCGCGTCAGCCCCAGCATTTT.

Worth noting for this clone: Compared with germline, one end of the junction differs, possibly owing to a read error. The genes are TRBV28 and TRBJ1-5, with TRBD1 identical over 8 bases. Germline V CDR1 and CDR2: MDHEN, SYDVKM. The length of the CDR3 is 15 residues. CDR3 amino acids: CAGSLGQEVNQPQHF. CDR3 DNA: TGTGCCGGCAGTTTGGGACAGGAGGTCAATCAGCCCCAGCATTTT.

This chain uses TRBV7-9 with TRBJ1-1; perhaps TRBD1 as D (5 bases). This CDR3 is 13 amino acids long. Germline values: CDR1 SEHNR, CDR2 FQNEAQ (reference sequence). Trimming cost V 5 bases and J 10 bases, with 17 bases left between them. CDR3 sequence reads: CASSPSTSGGAFF. The CDR3 nucleotides read TGTGCCAGCAGCCCGAGCACTAGCGGGGGAGCTTTCTTT.

The chain uses TRBV27 and TRBJ2-7; D not resolved. The CDR3 runs 11 residues. Germline values: CDR1 MNHEY, CDR2 SMNVEV (reference sequence). The V end was cut by 4 bases, the J end by 4 bases, with 5 bases between. The CDR3 DNA sequence: TGTGCCAGCAGTTCCTCTTACGAGCAGTACTTC. Residues: CASSSSYEQYF.

The chain carries TRBV7-3 and TRBJ2-1, with D uncertain. Trimming left V 1 base short and J 0 bases short, with 10 bases between. CDR1 is SGHTA, CDR2 FQGTGA, per germline. This CDR3 is built from 16 residues. CDR3 sequence (DNA): TGTGCCAGCAGCTTAAGTTTCCTGAGCTCCTACAATGAGCAGTTCTTC. Translation gives CASSLSFLSSYNEQFF.